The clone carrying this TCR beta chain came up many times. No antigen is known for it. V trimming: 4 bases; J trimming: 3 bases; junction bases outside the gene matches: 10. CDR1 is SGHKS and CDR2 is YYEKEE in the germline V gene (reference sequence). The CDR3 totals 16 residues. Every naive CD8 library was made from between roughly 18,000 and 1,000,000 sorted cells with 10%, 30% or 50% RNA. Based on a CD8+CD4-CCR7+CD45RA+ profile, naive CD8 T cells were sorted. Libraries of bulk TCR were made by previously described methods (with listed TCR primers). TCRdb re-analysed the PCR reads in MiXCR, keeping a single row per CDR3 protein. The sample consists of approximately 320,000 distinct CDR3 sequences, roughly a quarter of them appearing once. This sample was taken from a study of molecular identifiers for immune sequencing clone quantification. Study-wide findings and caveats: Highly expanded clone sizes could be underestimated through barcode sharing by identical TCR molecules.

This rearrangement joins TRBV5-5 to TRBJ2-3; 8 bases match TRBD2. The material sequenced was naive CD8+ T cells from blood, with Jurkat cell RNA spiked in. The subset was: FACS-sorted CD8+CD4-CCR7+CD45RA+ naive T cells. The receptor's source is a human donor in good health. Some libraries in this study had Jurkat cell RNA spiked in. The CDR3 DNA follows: TGTGCCAGCAGCCTTGCTCTGGGCGGGAGGACAGATACGCAGTATTTT. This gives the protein CASSLALGGRTDTQYF.